This T cell receptor beta chain was documented in a study of T cell responses to AZD1222 COVID-19 vaccine (dated by TCRdb to 2020 to 2022). Background for the entire study: A total of over 230 trial participants underwent TCR sequencing, of whom under 220 had received two doses of AZD1222 and approximately 26 had received two doses of the MenACWY control vaccine. Trial participants were enrolled by age into 18-55, 56-69 and 70-plus year subgroups, with around 150, 28 and 57 TCR-sequenced participants respectively. Points the paper makes about the study in general: The whole spike protein was spanned by vaccine-associated CD4 TCRs, and dominant responses were seen in regions 160-218 and 743-854. Most participants were white British and females outnumbered males, and the authors suggested that clonal diversity may have been underestimated. After two AZD1222 doses, spike-specific TCR breadth and depth were significantly higher than at day 0 and than in MenACWY recipients. Because no day 14 peak-response samples were available, repertoires were characterized only after the peak T cell response. Reportedly, almost half of the unique spike-specific TCRs recognized epitopes lying outside the regions that are mutated in the B.1.351 and B.1.1.7 variants. The 56-69-year group was small, and its depth increase did not reach significance, likely because of low power. Conclusions about previously exposed vaccinees are limited because only five or six AZD1222 recipients were SARS-CoV-2 seropositive at baseline.

The CDR3 regions of human TCRbeta chains were subjected to immunosequencing. The paper's processing steps were these. Repertoire TCRs were checked for matches against a reference library of SARS-CoV-2-specific TCRs that had been generated using the MIRA antigen-specificity platform. Breadth was defined as the fraction of unique TCRs that were SARS-CoV-2-associated. Depth was defined as the fraction of total T cells that were SARS-CoV-2-associated. Each spike-specific TCR was assigned to its reactive spike region and to a CD4 or CD8 class using the MIRA data. Log10-transformed breadth and depth values were compared by one-way ANOVA with Sidak's multiple comparisons tests. The table was pulled from immuneACCESS by TCRdb, which kept in-frame rearrangements only. Such tables lose some clones; where checked, under half of the loss comes from unresolved V genes, and the rest has no known cause. V, J and clone size reflect that table, while D and trimming were determined from the DNA. The sample data list approximately 110,000 clones, and roughly 86% of these were observed just once. In total, the top ten clones hold around 13% of the sample.

From the cysteine up to the phenylalanine, the CDR3 has a length of 16 residues. The only DNA kept is the CDR3, 48 bases in frame from the first base. CDR1 and CDR2 are read off the germline V gene (reference sequence) as LGHDT and YNNKEL. V sheds 0 bases and J sheds 0 bases, leaving 12 bases between their ends. The meaning of the sample's time point label: baseline before first vaccination. The treatment or condition label of this sample denotes: meningococcal conjugate vaccine given as trial control. Vaccinee samples were obtained from the UK trials COV001 and COV002, which included a single-blind randomized controlled phase 2/3 trial of AZD1222 (ChAdOx1 nCoV-19) in healthy adults. For TCRbeta chain sequencing, PBMC samples were collected from trial participants at day 0 and at day 28 after the second dose. This clone has a handful of counts. Its antigen target is currently unknown. Base quality data are lacking; no much larger clone is found one base away.

The V gene is TRBV3-1 (or the pseudogene TRBV3-2) and the J gene is TRBJ2-7; possibly the D gene is TRBD1, per 6 matching bases. The clonotype originates from an adult in good health. This specimen was peripheral blood, taken on day 0 of MenACWY control vaccination. The CDR3 corresponds to CASSQEVGTTSYEQYF. The DNA sequence is as follows: TGTGCCAGCAGCCAAGAGGTTGGGACAACCTCCTACGAGCAGTACTTC.